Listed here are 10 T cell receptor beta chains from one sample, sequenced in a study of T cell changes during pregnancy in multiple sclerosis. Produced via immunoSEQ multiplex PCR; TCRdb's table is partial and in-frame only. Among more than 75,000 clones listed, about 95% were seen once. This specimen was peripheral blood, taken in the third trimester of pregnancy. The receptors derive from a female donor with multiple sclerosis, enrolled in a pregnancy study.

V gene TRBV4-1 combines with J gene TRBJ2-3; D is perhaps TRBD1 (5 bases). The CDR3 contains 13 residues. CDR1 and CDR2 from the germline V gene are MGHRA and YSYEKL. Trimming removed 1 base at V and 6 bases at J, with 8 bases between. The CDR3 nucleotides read TGCGCCAGCAGCCAAGGGGGCAGGGATACGCAGTATTTT. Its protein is CASSQGGRDTQYF.

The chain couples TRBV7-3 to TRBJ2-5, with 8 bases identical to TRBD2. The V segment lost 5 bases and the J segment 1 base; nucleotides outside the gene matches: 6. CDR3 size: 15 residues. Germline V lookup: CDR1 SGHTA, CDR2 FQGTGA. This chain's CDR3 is CASSSSGGAQETQYF. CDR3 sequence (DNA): TGTGCCAGCAGCAGCAGCGGGGGAGCCCAAGAGACCCAGTACTTC.

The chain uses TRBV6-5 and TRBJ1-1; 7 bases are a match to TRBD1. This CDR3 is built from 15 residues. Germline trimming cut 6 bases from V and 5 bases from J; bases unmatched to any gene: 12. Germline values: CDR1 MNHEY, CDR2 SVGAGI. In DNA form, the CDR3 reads TGTGCCAGCAGAAAAGACAGGGCCGGAGGAACTGAAGCTTTCTTT. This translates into CASRKDRAGGTEAFF.

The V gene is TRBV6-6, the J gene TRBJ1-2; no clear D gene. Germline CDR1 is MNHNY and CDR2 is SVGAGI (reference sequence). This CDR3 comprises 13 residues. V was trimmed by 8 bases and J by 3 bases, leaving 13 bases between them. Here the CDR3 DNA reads TGTGCCAGCGAGCCGGTAGTTGACTATGGCTACACCTTC. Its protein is CASEPVVDYGYTF.

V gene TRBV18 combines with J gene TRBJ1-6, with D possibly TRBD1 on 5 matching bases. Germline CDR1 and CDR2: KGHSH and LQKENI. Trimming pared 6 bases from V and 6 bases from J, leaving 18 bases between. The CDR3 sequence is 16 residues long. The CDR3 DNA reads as TGTGCCAGCTCCGTCAGGGTTGACAGAGGTAATTCACCCCTCCACTTT. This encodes CASSVRVDRGNSPLHF.

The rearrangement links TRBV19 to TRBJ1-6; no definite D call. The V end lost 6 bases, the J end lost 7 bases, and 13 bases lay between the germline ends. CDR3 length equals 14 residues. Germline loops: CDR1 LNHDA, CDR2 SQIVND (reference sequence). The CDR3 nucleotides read TGTGCCAGTAGCCACTCGGTCCGAAATTCACCCCTCCACTTT. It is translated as CASSHSVRNSPLHF.

CDR3 loop: CASSQVGGGSPLHF. DNA for the CDR3: TGTGCCAGCAGTCAGGTGGGGGGAGGCTCACCCCTCCACTTT. The chain employs TRBV11-2 and TRBJ1-6, with a tentative D call TRBD1 (5 bases). Trimming removed 6 bases at V and 10 bases at J, with 16 bases between. The CDR3 is 14 residues long. Germline CDR1 reads SGHAT; CDR2 reads FQNNGV. Full variable domain (outside the CDR3, taken from reference TRBV11-2 and TRBJ1-6): EAGVAQSPRYKIIEKRQSVAFWCNPISGHATLYWYQQILGQGPKLLIQFQNNGVVDDSQLPKDRFSAERLKGVDSTLKIQPAKLEDSAVYLCASSQVGGGSPLHFGNGTRLTVT.

CDR3 coding DNA: TGTGCCAGCAGTTTATACGCCGGGACAGGGACCCTTACAGATACGCAGTATTTT. Amino acids: CASSLYAGTGTLTDTQYF. The V gene is TRBV27, the J gene TRBJ2-3; 9 bases fit TRBD1. The CDR3 contains 18 residues. J gave up 3 bases and V 1 base, and 11 bases lay outside the gene matches. The germline gives CDR1 MNHEY, CDR2 SMNVEV (reference sequence).

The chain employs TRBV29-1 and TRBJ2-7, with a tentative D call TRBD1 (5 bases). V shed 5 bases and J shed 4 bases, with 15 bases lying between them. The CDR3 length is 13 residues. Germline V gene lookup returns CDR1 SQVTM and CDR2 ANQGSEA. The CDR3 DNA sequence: TGCAGCGTTTTGGGCAGGGTGGGATACGAGCAGTACTTC. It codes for CSVLGRVGYEQYF.

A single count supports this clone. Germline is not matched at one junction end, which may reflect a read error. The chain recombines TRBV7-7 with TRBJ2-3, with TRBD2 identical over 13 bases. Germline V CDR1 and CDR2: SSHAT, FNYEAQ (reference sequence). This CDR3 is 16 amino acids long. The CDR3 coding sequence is TGTGCTAGCAGCCGCGGACTAGCGGGGGCCACAGATACGCAGTATTTT. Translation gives CASSRGLAGATDTQYF.